The T cell receptor (beta chain) described here comes from a study of graft-versus-host responses after intestinal transplantation. Points on this clone: Its antigen is not identified.

Per the germline V gene, CDR1 is LNHDA and CDR2 is SQIVND (reference sequence). Trimming left V 6 bases short and J 4 bases short, with 3 bases between. The CDR3 consists of 10 residues. Measured with immunoSEQ multiplex PCR; TCRdb has only the in-frame clones, and not every one. The table shows fewer than 110,000 clones, with 80% to 95% occurring only once. The V gene is TRBV19, the J gene TRBJ1-1; D is undetermined. This clonotype was sampled from a human donor who received an intestinal transplant. Material: unstimulated CD8+ T cells sorted from spleen or lymph node cells, obtained before intestinal transplant. CDR3 coding DNA: TGTGCCAGTAGGGCCACTGAAGCTTTCTTT. As protein: CASRATEAFF. Variable domain in full (rest from reference TRBV19 and TRBJ1-1): DGGITQSPKYLFRKEGQNVTLSCEQNLNHDAMYWYRQDPGQGLRLIYYSQIVNDFQKGDIAEGYSVSREKKESFPLTVTSAQKNPTAFYLCASRATEAFFGQGTRLTVV.